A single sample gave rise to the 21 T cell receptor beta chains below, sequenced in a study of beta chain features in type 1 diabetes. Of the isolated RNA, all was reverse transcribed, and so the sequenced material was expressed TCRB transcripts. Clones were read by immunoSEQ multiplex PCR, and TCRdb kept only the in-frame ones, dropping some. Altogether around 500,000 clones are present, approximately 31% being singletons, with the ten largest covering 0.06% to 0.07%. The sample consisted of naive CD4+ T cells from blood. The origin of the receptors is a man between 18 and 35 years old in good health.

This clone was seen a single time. The DNA for the CDR3 is TGTGCCAGCAGCCCCGGGAACACTCCCGGGGAGCTGTTTTTT. Protein: CASSPGNTPGELFF. The V gene is TRBV7-9, the J gene TRBJ2-2, with a weak D call TRBD2 (5 bases). The V gene's germline CDR1 is SEHNR and CDR2 FQNEAQ (reference sequence). Trimming cost V 5 bases and J 6 bases, with 13 bases left between them. This CDR3 is built from 14 residues.

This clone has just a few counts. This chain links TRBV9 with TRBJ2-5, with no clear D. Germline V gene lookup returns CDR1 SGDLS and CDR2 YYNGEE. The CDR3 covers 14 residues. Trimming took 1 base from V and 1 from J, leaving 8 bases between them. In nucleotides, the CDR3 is TGTGCCAGCAGCGTACTCAGCTCCCAAGAGACCCAGTACTTC. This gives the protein CASSVLSSQETQYF.

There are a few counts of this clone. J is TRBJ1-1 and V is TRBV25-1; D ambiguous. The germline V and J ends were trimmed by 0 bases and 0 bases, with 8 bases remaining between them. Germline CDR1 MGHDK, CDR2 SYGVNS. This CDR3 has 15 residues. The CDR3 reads CASSEYGPLNTEAFF. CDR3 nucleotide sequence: TGTGCCAGCAGTGAATACGGCCCGTTGAACACTGAAGCTTTCTTT.

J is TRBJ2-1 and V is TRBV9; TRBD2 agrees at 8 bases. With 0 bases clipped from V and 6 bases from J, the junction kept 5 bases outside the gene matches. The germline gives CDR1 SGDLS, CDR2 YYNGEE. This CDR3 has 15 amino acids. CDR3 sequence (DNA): TGTGCCAGCAGCGTAGAACTAGCGGTTTCCAATGAGCAGTTCTTC. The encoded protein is CASSVELAVSNEQFF.

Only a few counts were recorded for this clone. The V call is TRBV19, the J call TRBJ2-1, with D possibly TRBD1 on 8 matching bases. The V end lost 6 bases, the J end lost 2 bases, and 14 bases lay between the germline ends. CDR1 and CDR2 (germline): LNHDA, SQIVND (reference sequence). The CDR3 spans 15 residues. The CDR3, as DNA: TGTGCCAGTAGGCACAGGGGGGGGACCTACAATGAGCAGTTCTTC. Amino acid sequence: CASRHRGGTYNEQFF.

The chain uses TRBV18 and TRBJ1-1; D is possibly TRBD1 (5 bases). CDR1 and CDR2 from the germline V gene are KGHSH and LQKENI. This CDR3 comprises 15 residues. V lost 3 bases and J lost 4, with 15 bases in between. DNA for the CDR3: TGTGCCAGCTCACCGCCGCCGGGGGAGGGCACTGAAGCTTTCTTT. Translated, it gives CASSPPPGEGTEAFF.

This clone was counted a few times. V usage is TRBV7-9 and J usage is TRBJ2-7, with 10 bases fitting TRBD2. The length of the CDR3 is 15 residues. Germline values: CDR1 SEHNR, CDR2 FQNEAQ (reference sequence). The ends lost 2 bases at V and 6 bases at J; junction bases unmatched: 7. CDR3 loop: CASSLSAAGGVEQYF. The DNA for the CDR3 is TGTGCCAGCAGCTTAAGTGCAGCGGGAGGGGTCGAGCAGTACTTC. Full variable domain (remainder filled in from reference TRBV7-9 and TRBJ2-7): DTGVSQNPRHKITKRGQNVTFRCDPISEHNRLYWYRQTLGQGPEFLTYFQNEAQLEKSRLLSDRFSAERPKGSFSTLEIQRTEQGDSAMYLCASSLSAAGGVEQYFGPGTRLTVT.

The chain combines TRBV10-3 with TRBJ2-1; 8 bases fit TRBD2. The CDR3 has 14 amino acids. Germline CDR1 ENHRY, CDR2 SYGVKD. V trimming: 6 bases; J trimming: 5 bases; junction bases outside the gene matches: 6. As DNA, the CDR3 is TGTGCCATCAGGGTAGCGGGAAGCAACAATGAGCAGTTCTTC. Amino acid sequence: CAIRVAGSNNEQFF.

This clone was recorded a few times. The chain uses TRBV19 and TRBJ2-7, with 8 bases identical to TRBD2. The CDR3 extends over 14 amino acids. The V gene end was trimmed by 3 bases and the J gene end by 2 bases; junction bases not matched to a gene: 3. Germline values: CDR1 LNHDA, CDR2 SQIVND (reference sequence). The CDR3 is CASSILAGTYEQYF. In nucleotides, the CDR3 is TGTGCCAGTAGTATCCTAGCGGGCACCTACGAGCAGTACTTC.

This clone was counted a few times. CDR3 DNA sequence: TGTGCCACCAGCAGTGGCCGTCGGGAGACCCAGTACTTC. It yields the protein CATSSGRRETQYF. This chain joins TRBV15 and TRBJ2-5; D is unclear. V lost 3 bases to trimming and J lost 5 bases, with 10 bases between them. The CDR3 spans 13 residues. In germline, CDR1 is LNHNV, CDR2 YYDKDF (reference sequence).

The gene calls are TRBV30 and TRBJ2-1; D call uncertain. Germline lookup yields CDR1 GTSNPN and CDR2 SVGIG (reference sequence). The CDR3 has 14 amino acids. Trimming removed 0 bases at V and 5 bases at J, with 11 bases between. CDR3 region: CAWSVRSVDNEQFF. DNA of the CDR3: TGTGCCTGGAGTGTACGGTCAGTGGACAATGAGCAGTTCTTC.

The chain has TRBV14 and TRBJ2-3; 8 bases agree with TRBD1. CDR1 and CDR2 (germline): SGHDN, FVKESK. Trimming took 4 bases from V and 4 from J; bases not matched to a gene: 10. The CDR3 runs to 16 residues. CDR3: CASSLTGQGVADTQYF. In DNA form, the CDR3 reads TGTGCCAGCAGCCTTACCGGACAGGGAGTGGCAGATACGCAGTATTTT.

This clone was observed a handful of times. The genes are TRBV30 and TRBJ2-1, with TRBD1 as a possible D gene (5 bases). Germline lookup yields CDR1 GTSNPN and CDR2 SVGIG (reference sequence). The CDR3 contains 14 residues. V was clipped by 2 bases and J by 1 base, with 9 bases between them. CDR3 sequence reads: CAWSHGQSYNEQFF. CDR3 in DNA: TGTGCCTGGAGTCATGGACAATCCTACAATGAGCAGTTCTTC.

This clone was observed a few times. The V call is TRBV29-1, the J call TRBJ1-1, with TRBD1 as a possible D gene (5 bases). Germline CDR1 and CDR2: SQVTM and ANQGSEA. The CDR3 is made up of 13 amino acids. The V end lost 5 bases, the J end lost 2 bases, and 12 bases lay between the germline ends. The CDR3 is CSVSAGINTEAFF. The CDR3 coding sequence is TGCAGCGTTTCGGCAGGGATAAACACTGAAGCTTTCTTT.

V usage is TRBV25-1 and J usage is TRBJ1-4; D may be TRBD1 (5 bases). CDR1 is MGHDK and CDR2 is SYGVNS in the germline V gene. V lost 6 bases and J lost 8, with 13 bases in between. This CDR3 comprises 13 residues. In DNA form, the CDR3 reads TGTGCCAGCAGGGAAGGGGCCTGGGAAAAACTGTTTTTT. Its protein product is CASREGAWEKLFF.

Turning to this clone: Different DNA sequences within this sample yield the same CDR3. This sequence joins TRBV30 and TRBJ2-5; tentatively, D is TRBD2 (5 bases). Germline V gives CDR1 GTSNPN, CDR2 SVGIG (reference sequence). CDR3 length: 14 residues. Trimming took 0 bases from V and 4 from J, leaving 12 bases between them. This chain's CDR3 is CAWSVKGAGETQYF. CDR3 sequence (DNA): TGTGCCTGGAGTGTTAAGGGTGCGGGAGAGACCCAGTACTTC.

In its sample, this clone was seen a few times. CDR3: CASSLATGSKLNEQFF. The CDR3, as DNA: TGCGCCAGCAGCTTGGCGACAGGGTCGAAACTCAATGAGCAGTTCTTC. This chain joins TRBV5-1 and TRBJ2-1; TRBD1 aligns across 7 bases. Germline V lookup: CDR1 SGHRS, CDR2 YFSETQ. V dropped 0 bases and J dropped 6; count of bases not matched to a gene: 9. This CDR3 contains 16 residues. Variable domain in full (rest from reference TRBV5-1 and TRBJ2-1): KAGVTQTPRYLIKTRGQQVTLSCSPISGHRSVSWYQQTPGQGLQFLFEYFSETQRNKGNFPGRFSGRQFSNSRSEMNVSTLELGDSALYLCASSLATGSKLNEQFFGPGTRLTVL.

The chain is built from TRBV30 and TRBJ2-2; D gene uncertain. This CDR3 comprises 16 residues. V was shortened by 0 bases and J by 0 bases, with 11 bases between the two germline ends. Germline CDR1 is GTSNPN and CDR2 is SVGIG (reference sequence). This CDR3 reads CAWSVHGLANTGELFF. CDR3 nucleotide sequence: TGTGCCTGGAGTGTACACGGGTTGGCGAACACCGGGGAGCTGTTTTTT.

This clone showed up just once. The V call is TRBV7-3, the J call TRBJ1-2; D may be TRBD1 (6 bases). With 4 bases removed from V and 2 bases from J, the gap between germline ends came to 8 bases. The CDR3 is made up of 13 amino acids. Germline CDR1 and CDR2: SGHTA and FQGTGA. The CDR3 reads CASSYDRNYGYTF. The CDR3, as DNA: TGTGCCAGCAGCTACGACAGGAACTATGGCTACACCTTC.

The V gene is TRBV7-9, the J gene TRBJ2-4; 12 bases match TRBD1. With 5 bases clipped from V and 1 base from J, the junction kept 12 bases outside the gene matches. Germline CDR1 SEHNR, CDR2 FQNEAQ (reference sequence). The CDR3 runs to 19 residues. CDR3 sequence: CASSTSGTGGQWAKNIQYF. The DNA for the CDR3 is TGTGCCAGCAGCACCTCCGGGACAGGGGGCCAGTGGGCCAAAAACATTCAGTACTTC.

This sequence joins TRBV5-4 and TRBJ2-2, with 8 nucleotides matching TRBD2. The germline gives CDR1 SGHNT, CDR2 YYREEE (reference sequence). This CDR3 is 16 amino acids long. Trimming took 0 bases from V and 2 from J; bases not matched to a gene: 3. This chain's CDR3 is CASSLGGRQNTGELFF. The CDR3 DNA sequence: TGTGCCAGCAGCTTGGGCGGGAGGCAAAACACCGGGGAGCTGTTTTTT.